This T cell receptor beta chain appears in the sequencing data of a study of T cell repertoires in cytomegalovirus infection. This clonotype came up many times. TCRdb re-analysed the reads in MiXCR, keeping a single row per CDR3 protein. This sample has about 490,000 distinct CDR3 sequences, with over 9% found just once. The CDR3 extends over 14 amino acids. V shed 2 bases and J shed 9 bases, with 14 bases lying between them. CDR1 and CDR2 (germline): MNHEY, SVGAGI. The sequenced sample was PBMCs. J is TRBJ2-4 and V is TRBV6-5; weak D call: TRBD2 (5 bases). This clonotype was sampled from a human donor in good health (CMV status not recorded). Some clones in this sample may be carry-over from other donors' samples. CDR3 sequence: CASSYSAGGGIQYF. The CDR3 DNA reads TGTGCCAGCAGTTACAGCGCGGGTGGAGGCATTCAGTACTTC.